This T cell receptor beta chain came from a study of blood T cell repertoires in COVID-19. Produced via immunoSEQ multiplex PCR; TCRdb's table is partial and in-frame only. Found here are roughly 240,000 clones, approximately 84% of them singletons; the top ten hold approximately 3%. The germline V gene encodes CDR1 MGHDK and CDR2 SYGVNS. V was trimmed by 3 bases and J by 5 bases, leaving 7 bases between them. The CDR3 sequence is 12 residues long. Sequenced input: peripheral blood. This TCR was sampled from a woman younger than 45 who had recovered from COVID-19. The rearrangement links TRBV25-1 to TRBJ1-2; D gene uncertain. CDR3 bases: TGTGCCAGCAGTGACAGTCAATATGGCTACACCTTC. This codes for CASSDSQYGYTF.